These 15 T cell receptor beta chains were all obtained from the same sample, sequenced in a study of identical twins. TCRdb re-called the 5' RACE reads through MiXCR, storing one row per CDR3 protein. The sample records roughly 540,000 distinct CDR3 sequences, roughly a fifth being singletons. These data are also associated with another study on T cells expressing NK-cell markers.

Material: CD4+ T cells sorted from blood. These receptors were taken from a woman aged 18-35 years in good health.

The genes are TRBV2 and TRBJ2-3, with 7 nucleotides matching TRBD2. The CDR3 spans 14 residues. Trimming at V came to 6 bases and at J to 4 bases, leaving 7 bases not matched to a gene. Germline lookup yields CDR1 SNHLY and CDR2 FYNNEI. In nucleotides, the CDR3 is TGTGCCAGCAGGGGACCCACTAGCGCAGATACGCAGTATTTT. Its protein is CASRGPTSADTQYF.

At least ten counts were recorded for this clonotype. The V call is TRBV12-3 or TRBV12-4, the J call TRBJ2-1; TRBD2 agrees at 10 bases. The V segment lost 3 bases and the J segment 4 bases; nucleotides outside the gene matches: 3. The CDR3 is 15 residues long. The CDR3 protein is CASSLLAGVYNEQFF. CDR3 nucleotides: TGTGCCAGCAGTTTGCTAGCGGGAGTATACAATGAGCAGTTCTTC.

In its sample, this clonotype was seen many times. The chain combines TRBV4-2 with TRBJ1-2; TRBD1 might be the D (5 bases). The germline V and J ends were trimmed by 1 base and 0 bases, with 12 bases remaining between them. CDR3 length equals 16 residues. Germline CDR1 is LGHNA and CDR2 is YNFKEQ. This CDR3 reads CASSQGGGGANYGYTF. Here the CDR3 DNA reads TGTGCCAGCAGCCAAGGGGGCGGCGGAGCTAACTATGGCTACACCTTC.

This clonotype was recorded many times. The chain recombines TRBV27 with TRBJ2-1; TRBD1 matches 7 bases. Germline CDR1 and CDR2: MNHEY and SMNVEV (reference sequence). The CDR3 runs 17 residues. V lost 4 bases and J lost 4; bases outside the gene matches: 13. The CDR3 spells CASSSAPDRVLYNEQFF. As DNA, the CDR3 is TGTGCCAGCAGTTCAGCCCCCGACAGGGTCTTATACAATGAGCAGTTCTTC.

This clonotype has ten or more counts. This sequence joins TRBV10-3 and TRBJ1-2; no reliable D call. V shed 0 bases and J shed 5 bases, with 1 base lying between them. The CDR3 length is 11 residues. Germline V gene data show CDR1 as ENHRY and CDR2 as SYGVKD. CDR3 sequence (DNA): TGTGCCATCAGTGAGTCTTATGGCTACACCTTC. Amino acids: CAISESYGYTF.

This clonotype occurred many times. The CDR3 DNA reads TGCGCCAGCAGCGTGGCCCTGGGTACAGATACGCAGTATTTT. Translation gives CASSVALGTDTQYF. The chain uses TRBV5-1 and TRBJ2-3; D uncertain. Germline V gene data show CDR1 as SGHRS and CDR2 as YFSETQ. There are 14 residues in the CDR3. V dropped 4 bases and J dropped 3 bases, with 12 bases sitting between them.

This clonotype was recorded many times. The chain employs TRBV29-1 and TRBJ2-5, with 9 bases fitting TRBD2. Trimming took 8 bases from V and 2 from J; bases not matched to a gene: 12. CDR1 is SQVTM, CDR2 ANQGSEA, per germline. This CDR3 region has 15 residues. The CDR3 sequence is CSHWGIAGEQETQYF. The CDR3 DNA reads TGCAGCCACTGGGGGATAGCGGGGGAACAAGAGACCCAGTACTTC.

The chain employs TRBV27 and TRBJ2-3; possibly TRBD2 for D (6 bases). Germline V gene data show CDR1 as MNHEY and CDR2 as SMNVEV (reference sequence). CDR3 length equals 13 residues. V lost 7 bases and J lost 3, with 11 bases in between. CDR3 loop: CASIRGGTDTQYF. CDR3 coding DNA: TGTGCCAGCATCCGGGGAGGAACAGATACGCAGTATTTT.

DNA for the CDR3: TGCAGTGCGAGACGACAGGAGTACACAGATACGCAGTATTTT. This translates into CSARRQEYTDTQYF. The chain uses TRBV20-1 and TRBJ2-3, with a possible D match to TRBD1 (6 bases). V shed 6 bases and J shed 2 bases, with 15 bases lying between them. This CDR3 contains 14 residues. The germline CDR1 and CDR2 sequences are DFQATT and SNEGSKA (reference sequence).

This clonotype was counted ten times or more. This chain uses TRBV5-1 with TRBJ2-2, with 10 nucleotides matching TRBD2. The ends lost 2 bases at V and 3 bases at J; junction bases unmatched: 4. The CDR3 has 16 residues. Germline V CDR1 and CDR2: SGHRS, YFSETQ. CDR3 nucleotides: TGCGCCAGCAGCTTTTCTAGCGGGAGTTACACCGGGGAGCTGTTTTTT. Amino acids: CASSFSSGSYTGELFF.

CDR3 DNA sequence: TGTGCCAGCAGGGGTGGGGCCGGAAGGGGGCTCAGGCAGCCCCAGCATTTT. Residues: CASRGGAGRGLRQPQHF. This chain joins TRBV6-1 and TRBJ1-5; 7 bases are a match to TRBD1. Losses at the gene ends were 6 bases for V and 7 bases for J; bases not matched to a gene: 18. CDR3 length equals 17 residues. Germline V gene lookup returns CDR1 MNHNS and CDR2 SASEGT.

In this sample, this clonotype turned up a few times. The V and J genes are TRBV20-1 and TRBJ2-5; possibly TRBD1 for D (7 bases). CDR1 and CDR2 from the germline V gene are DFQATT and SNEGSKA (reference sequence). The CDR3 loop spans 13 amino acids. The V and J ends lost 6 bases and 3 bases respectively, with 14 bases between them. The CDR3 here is CSAGGTAKETQYF. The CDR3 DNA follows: TGCAGTGCCGGCGGGACAGCGAAAGAGACCCAGTACTTC.

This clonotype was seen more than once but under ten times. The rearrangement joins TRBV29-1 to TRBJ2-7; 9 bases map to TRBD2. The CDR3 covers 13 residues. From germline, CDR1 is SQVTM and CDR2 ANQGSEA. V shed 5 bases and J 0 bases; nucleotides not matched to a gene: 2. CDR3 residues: CSVRRGGSYEQYF. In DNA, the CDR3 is TGCAGCGTTCGGCGGGGGGGCTCCTACGAGCAGTACTTC.

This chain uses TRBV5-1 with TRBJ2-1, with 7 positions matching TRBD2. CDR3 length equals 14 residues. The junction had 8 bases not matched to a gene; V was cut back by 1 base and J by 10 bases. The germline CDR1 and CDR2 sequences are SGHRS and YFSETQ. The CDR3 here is CASSLPSGNDEQFF. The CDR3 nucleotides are TGCGCCAGCAGCTTGCCCAGCGGGAACGACGAGCAGTTCTTC.

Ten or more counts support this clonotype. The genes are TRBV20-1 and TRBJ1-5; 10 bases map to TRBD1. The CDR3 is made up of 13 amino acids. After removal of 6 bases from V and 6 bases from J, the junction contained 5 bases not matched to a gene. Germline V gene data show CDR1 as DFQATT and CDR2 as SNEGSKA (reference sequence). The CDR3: CSARQGALQPQHF. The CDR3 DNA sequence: TGCAGTGCCAGACAGGGGGCCCTTCAGCCCCAGCATTTT.